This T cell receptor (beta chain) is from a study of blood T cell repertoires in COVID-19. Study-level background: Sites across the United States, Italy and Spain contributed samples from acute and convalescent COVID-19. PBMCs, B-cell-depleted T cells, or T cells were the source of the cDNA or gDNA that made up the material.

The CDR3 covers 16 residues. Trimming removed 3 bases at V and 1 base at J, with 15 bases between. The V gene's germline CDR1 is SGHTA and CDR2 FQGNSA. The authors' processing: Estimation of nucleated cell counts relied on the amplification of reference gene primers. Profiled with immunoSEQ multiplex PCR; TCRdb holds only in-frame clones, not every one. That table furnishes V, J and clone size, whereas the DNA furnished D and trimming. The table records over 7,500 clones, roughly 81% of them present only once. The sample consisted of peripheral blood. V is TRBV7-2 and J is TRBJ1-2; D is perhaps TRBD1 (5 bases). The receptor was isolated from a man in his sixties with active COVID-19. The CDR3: CASSFLSRADNYGYTF. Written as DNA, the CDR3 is TGTGCCAGCAGCTTCCTTAGCAGGGCCGATAACTATGGCTACACCTTC.